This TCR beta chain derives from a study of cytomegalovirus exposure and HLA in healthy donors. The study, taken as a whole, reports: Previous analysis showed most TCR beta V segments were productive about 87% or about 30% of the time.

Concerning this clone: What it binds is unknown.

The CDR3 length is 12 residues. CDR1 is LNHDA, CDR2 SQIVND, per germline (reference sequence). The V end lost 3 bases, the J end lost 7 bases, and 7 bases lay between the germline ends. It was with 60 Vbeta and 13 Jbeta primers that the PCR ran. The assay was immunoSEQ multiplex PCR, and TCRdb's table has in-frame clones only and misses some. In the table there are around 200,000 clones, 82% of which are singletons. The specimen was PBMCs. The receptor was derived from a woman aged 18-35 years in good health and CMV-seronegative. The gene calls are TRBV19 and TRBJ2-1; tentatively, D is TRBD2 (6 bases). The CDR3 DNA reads TGTGCCAGTAGTATTGGGGGGAATGAGCAGTTCTTC. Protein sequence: CASSIGGNEQFF.